One T cell receptor (beta chain) is described in this entry. What it recognizes is unknown. This CDR3 is built from 15 residues. The J segment lost 0 bases and the V segment lost 6 bases, leaving 2 bases of the junction unmatched. Germline V gene sequence: CDR1 LNHDA, CDR2 SQIVND (reference sequence). Using genomic DNA as the template, TCR beta VDJ and CDR3 profiling was carried out. Using its own MiXCR run on the reads, TCRdb lists one record per CDR3 protein. The sample includes about 98,000 distinct CDR3 sequences, around 70% of them seen just once. In patients chosen for sequencing, flow cytometry had shown CD8+CD57+ cell expansion. Diagnosis of severe acquired aplastic anemia applied to all patients. The sample is drawn from a study of CD8+CD57+ T cells in acquired aplastic anemia. Study-level background: Sorted cells (CD4+ and CD8+) yielded DNA amounts that averaged roughly 3 ug. Study-wide results and caveats: Fewer than 35 shared CD8+ CDR3s appeared highly expressed within patients' immunodominant clones.

The TCR comes from a human donor with aplastic anemia. Sequencing was done on a sample of sorted CD4+, CD8+, or CD8+CD57+ T cells (not recorded which) from PBMCs. The chain uses TRBV19 and TRBJ2-3; 11 bases are a match to TRBD2. The CDR3 reads CASRRTSGSTDTQYF. The CDR3 DNA reads as TGTGCCAGTAGGAGGACTAGCGGGAGCACAGATACGCAGTATTTT.